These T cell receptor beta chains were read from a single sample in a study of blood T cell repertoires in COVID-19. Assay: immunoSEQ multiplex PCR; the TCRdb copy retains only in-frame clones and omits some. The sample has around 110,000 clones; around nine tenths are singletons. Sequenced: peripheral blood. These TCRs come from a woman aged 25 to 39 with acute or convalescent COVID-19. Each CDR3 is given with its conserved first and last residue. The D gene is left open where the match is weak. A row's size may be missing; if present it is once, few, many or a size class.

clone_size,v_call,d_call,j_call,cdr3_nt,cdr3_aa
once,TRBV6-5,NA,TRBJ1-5,TGTGCCAGCAGTTACTCGTCAGGAAGCAATCAGCCCCAGCATTTT,CASSYSSGSNQPQHF
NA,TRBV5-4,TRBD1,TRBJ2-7,TGTGCCAGCAGCTTCGACAGGGGGCGGACATACGAGCAGTACTTC,CASSFDRGRTYEQYF
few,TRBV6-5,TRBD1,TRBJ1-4,TGTGCCAGCAGTCTGGACAGGGGTAATGAAAAACTGTTTTTT,CASSLDRGNEKLFF
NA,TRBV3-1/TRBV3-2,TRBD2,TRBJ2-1,TGTGCCAGCAGCCTGGGACTAGCAAACTACAATGAGCAGTTCTTC,CASSLGLANYNEQFF
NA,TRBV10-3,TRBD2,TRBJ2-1,TGTGCCATCAGAACCGAAGGAGCGGGAAAAAACAATGAGCAGTTCTTC,CAIRTEGAGKNNEQFF
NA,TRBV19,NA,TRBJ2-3,TGTGCCAGTAGCATCGGGCAGAGGGTTACAGATACGCAGTATTTT,CASSIGQRVTDTQYF
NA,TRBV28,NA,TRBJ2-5,TGTGCCAGCGTACAGGGAAAGGAGGTGACCCAGTACTTC,CASVQGKEVTQYF
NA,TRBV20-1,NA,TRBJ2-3,TGCAGTGCCGCTTGGAGATATTTT,CSAAWRYF
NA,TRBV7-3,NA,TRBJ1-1,TGTGCCAGCAGCTCTTGGGGAGGCGGCCCTTCGAACACTGAAGCTTTCTTT,CASSSWGGGPSNTEAFF
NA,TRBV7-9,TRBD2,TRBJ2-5,TGTGCCAGCAGCCGACTAGCGGGGGGCTGGGAGACCCAGTACTTC,CASSRLAGGWETQYF
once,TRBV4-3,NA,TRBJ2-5,TGCGCCAGCAGCCAGAACCAGCAAGAGACCCAGTACTTC,CASSQNQQETQYF
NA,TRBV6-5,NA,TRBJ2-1,TGTGCCAGCAGCCGCCGGGGCAATGAGCAGTTCTTC,CASSRRGNEQFF
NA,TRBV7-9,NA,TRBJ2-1,TGTGCCAGCAGCCGTTCTCTGACTAGCAATGAGCAGTTCTTC,CASSRSLTSNEQFF
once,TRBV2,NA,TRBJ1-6,TGTGCCAGCATCGGGGGAAGCTCCTATAATTCACCCCTCCACTTT,CASIGGSSYNSPLHF
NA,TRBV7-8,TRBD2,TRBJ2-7,TGTGCCAGCAGCTTATTAACCAGCGGGAGTTTGAACGAGCAGTACTTC,CASSLLTSGSLNEQYF
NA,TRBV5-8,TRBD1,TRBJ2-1,TGTGCCAGCAGCTTAGGGACAGCTTACAATGAGCAGTTCTTC,CASSLGTAYNEQFF
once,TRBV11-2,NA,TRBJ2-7,TGTGCCAGCAGCGGTAGGGGTTACGAGCAGTACTTC,CASSGRGYEQYF
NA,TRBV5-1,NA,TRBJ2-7,TGCGCCAGCAGCTTGTGGTCGGCCAGGATCTCCTACGAGCAGTACTTC,CASSLWSARISYEQYF
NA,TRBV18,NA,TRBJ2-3,TGTGCCAGCTCACCGATCCCGGGAGAGCCAGATACGCAGTATTTT,CASSPIPGEPDTQYF
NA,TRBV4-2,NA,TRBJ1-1,TGTGCCAGCAGCCAAGAGGGCTTTTGGGCAGGCTCGAACACTGAAGCTTTCTTT,CASSQEGFWAGSNTEAFF
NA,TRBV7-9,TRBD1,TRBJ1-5,TGTGCCAGCAGCTCCCGATACAAAATGACAGGGGGCTATTATCAGCCCCAGCATTTT,CASSSRYKMTGGYYQPQHF
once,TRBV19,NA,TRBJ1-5,TGTGCCAGTAGTATCCAGTGGTATAGCAATCAGCCCCAGCATTTT,CASSIQWYSNQPQHF
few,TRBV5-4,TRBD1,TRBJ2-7,TGTGCCAGCAGCGCCGGGACAGGGCTTCACTACGAGCAGTACTTC,CASSAGTGLHYEQYF
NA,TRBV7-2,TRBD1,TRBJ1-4,TGTGCCAGCAGACCCACAGGGGCAGCTAATGAAAAACTGTTTTTT,CASRPTGAANEKLFF
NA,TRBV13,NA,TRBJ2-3,TGTGCCAGCAGCTTAGGGGGCGACCATAGCACAGATACGCAGTATTTT,CASSLGGDHSTDTQYF
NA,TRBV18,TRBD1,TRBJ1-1,TGTGCCAGCTCACCAATCCCGACAGGGGGCGGCTCTGAAGCTTTCTTT,CASSPIPTGGGSEAFF
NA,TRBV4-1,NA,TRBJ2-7,TGCGCCAGCAGCCCCGCCGGGGGGCGCTCCTACGAGCAGTACTTC,CASSPAGGRSYEQYF
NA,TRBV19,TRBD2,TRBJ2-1,TGTGCCAGTAGTACAACCGGGACTAGCGGGGTTGATGAGCAGTTCTTC,CASSTTGTSGVDEQFF
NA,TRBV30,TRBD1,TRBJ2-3,TGTGCCTGGAGTCCCGGGACAGGGATCGGTTTTTCGAGCACAGATACGCAGTATTTT,CAWSPGTGIGFSSTDTQYF
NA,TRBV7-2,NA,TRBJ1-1,TGTGCCAGCAGCGAACAGGTTTGGAACACTGAAGCTTTCTTT,CASSEQVWNTEAFF
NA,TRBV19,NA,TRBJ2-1,TGTGCCAGTAGTATAGGAGGTTCCTACAATGAGCAGTTCTTC,CASSIGGSYNEQFF
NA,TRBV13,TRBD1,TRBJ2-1,TGTGCCAGCAGCTTAGTAGGGACAGGGAGGCATGAGCAGTTCTTC,CASSLVGTGRHEQFF
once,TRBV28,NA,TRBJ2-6,TGTGCCAGCAGACCCGCGGGACAGAGCTCTGGGGCCAACGTCCTGACTTTC,CASRPAGQSSGANVLTF
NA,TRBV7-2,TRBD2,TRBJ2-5,TGTGCCAGCAGCTTAGCGGGACTAGCGGGAGAGACCCAGTACTTC,CASSLAGLAGETQYF
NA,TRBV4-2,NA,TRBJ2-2,TGTGCCAGCAGCCAAGATCCGATCGGGAACACCGGGGAGCTGTTTTTT,CASSQDPIGNTGELFF
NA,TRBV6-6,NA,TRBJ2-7,TGTGCCAGCAGTTACCCAACGGGGGAACACACCTACGAGCAGTACTTC,CASSYPTGEHTYEQYF
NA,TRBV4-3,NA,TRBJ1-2,TGCGCCAGCAGCCTAATAGAGAAGTATGGCTACACCTTC,CASSLIEKYGYTF
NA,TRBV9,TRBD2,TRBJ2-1,TGTGCCAGCAGCCCCACGGGGGGACTAGCGGGAGGACTTTACAATGAGCAGTTCTTC,CASSPTGGLAGGLYNEQFF
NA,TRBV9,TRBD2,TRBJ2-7,TGTGCCAGCAGCGTAGCGGCGGGAGGGGGGTACGAGCAGTACTTC,CASSVAAGGGYEQYF
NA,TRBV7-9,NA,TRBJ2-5,TGTGCCAGCCGAACTGGACAGACACAAGAGACCCAGTACTTC,CASRTGQTQETQYF
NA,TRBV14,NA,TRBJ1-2,TGTGCCAGCAGCCGAGGACAGCGTGGCTACACCTTC,CASSRGQRGYTF
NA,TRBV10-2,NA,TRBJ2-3,TGCGCCAGCTCGTCGCACCCTGGCACCACAGATACGCAGTATTTT,CASSSHPGTTDTQYF
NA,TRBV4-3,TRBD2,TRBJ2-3,TGCGCCAGCAGCCAGGGGGATGTAGCGGGGTTTTCAGATACGCAGTATTTT,CASSQGDVAGFSDTQYF
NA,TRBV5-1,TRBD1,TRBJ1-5,TGCGCCAGCATTCGTCTTTTGGGGAACAGGGGGCGTAGCAATCAGCCCCAGCATTTT,CASIRLLGNRGRSNQPQHF
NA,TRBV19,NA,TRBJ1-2,TGTGCCAGTAGTATAGGAATAGGCAGGGTTGCATATGGCTACACCTTC,CASSIGIGRVAYGYTF